This T cell receptor (beta chain) was identified during a study of early T cells in non-severe SARS-CoV-2 infection. About the research overall: Sequencing targeted bulk RNA from unsorted whole blood, leaving chains unpaired.

Tagging with unique molecular identifiers was applied to individual cDNA molecules. Using its own MiXCR run on the 5' RACE reads, TCRdb lists one record per CDR3 protein. The sample shows 40,000 to 50,000 distinct CDR3 sequences, less than 15% of them seen only once. Germline V gene lookup returns CDR1 SGHRS and CDR2 YFSETQ. There are 15 residues in the CDR3. Deletions cut 4 bases from V and 1 base from J, with 15 bases between. This clonotype appeared a single time. J is TRBJ2-7 and V is TRBV5-1; no firm D call. This clonotype originated in an adult who was a healthcare worker with PCR-confirmed SARS-CoV-2 infection or an uninfected control (not recorded which). Sequencing was performed on whole blood. As DNA, the CDR3 is TGCGCCAGCAGCATGACCCTGGGCAGTTCCTACGAGCAGTACTTC. Encoded protein: CASSMTLGSSYEQYF.